The T cell receptor (beta chain) described here comes from a study of Graves' ophthalmopathy and Graves' hyperthyroidism. Study details: The study drew peripheral blood at initial diagnosis, before any treatment.

The germline V gene encodes CDR1 MNHNS and CDR2 SASEGT. V lost 6 bases and J 5 bases, leaving 14 bases between the germline ends. The CDR3 spans 15 residues. TCR beta CDR3 regions were amplified from RNA transcripts. The library came from an HTBI-primed first-round RT-PCR and a second-round multiplex PCR. TCRdb re-derived calls from the multiplex PCR reads in MiXCR, one entry per CDR3 protein. The sample lists about 210,000 distinct CDR3 sequences; over 25% were seen once. This clonotype was counted a few times. The antigen is unknown. Every ophthalmopathy donor presented moderate-to-severe activity, CAS ≥3, NOSPECS ≥4 and duration under 3 months. Points from the study as a whole: Blood also contained most of the expanded thyroid clonotypes above 0.001 frequency.

The TCR sequence derives from a man between 50 and 59 years old with Graves' ophthalmopathy. The sample comprised peripheral blood. The gene calls are TRBV6-1 and TRBJ1-6; D is uncertain. CDR3 nucleotide sequence: TGTGCCAGCAGCTCGATGAGGGCAAATAATTCACCCCTCCACTTT. It yields the protein CASSSMRANNSPLHF.